Sequencing of this T cell receptor beta chain was carried out in a study of PD-1 blockade in classical Hodgkin lymphoma (dated by TCRdb to 2020 to 2022). Regarding the research as a whole: Nivolumab dosing was 3 mg/kg intravenously every 2 weeks, continuing until either disease progression or unacceptable toxicity. The study used TCR beta sequencing and CyTOF to define a peripheral blood immune signature of response to PD-1 blockade in classical Hodgkin lymphoma. Broader findings and caveats from the paper: Baseline diversity similar to that of newly diagnosed patients was observed in trial patients achieving complete response, whereas significantly lower diversity was observed in partial responders and progressors. Only a single clinical trial cohort was studied, and what caused the repertoire differences, possibly disease activity or prior therapy, remained undefined. Patients starting nivolumab less than 1 year after ASCT had lower diversity and were excluded from later analyses to avoid confounding by immune reconstitution. Baseline TCR diversity was reported to be lower in newly diagnosed patients than in healthy donors, and even lower in relapsed/refractory patients. CD4+ but not CD8+ TCR diversity rose significantly by C4D1 (p=0.0027 vs p=0.16), most apparent in complete responders (p=0.02).

The Qiagen DNeasy kit was used to extract genomic DNA from unsorted PBMCs and from the negatively selected CD4+ and CD8+ fractions. Amplification of TCR beta CDR3 regions was done by immunoSEQ multiplex PCR with primers that anneal to V and J segments. A synthetic immune receptor repertoire was used to minimize amplification bias, and any remaining bias was removed computationally after sequencing. On the authors' methods: Custom Python scripts were used to quantify repertoire diversity as the Shannon entropy index. Unsorted, CD4+ and CD8+ repertoires were examined separately, except in combined analyses, for which CD4+ and CD8+ sequences were merged in silico. A clone counted as expanded when the clone's frequency after treatment rose at least 2-fold relative to C1D1, and clones undetected at baseline were given a pseudocount of 0.5. Singleton clones were defined as clones with 0 or 1 copy at C1D1, and non-singleton clones were defined as clones with 2 or more copies. By matching protein sequences in sorted samples from the same patient, clones expanded in unsorted samples were annotated as CD4+, CD8+ or unknown. Diversity changes from C1D1 to C4D1 were tested in paired samples using Wilcoxon tests. TCRdb obtained this table from immuneACCESS and retained in-frame rearrangements with V and J assigned. These tables miss some clones; where compared with another copy, unresolved V genes account for less than half of the shortfall, and the remainder is unexplained. From that table come the V and J calls and clone size; the DNA was used to work out D and trimming. The sample records 95,000 to 100,000 clones, more than 85% of which are singletons. Approximately 6.3% of the sample goes to the ten largest clones.

Per the publication, the time point label means: cycle 2 day 1 (C2D1) of nivolumab. Relapse after autologous stem cell transplantation had occurred in all trial patients, and cohorts A, B and C were distinguished by prior brentuximab vedotin exposure. The trial cohort included roughly 60 patients with relapsed/refractory classical Hodgkin lymphoma, and each patient had a best overall response of complete response, partial response or progressive disease. Trial patients were treated with single-agent nivolumab in the multi-cohort phase II CheckMate 205 trial. Best overall response was determined by an independent review committee according to the 2007 International Working Group response criteria. Trial PBMCs were collected immediately before nivolumab initiation (C1D1) and during therapy at cycle 2 day 1 and cycle 4 day 1. After peripheral blood was drawn into 8 mL Vacutainer Cell Preparation Tubes, PBMCs were isolated by centrifugation and then cryopreserved.

Per the germline V gene, MRHNA is the CDR1 and SNTAGT is the CDR2. The CDR3 measures 16 amino acids from cysteine to phenylalanine. The only DNA kept is the CDR3, 48 bases in frame from the first base. V ends up 0 bases short and J 2 bases short, with an unmatched junction base count of 3. With respect to this clone: Its antigen is not yet known. Base qualities were left out, and no much larger clone turns up one base away.

Recombination joined TRBV6-4 with TRBJ2-3; 9 bases in between match TRBD2. This TCR was recovered from a human donor with classical Hodgkin lymphoma. This material consisted of peripheral blood mononuclear cells (PBMCs), taken before the second cycle of nivolumab. The nucleotide sequence is TGTGCCAGCAGTGACTCGACTAGCGGATTCACAGATACGCAGTATTTT. Translated, this gives CASSDSTSGFTDTQYF.